The entry that follows covers one TCR beta chain sequence. This sample was taken from a study of early T cells in non-severe SARS-CoV-2 infection. TCRdb ran MiXCR on the 5' RACE reads and lists one entry per CDR3 protein. The data hold 50,000 to 55,000 distinct CDR3 sequences, with about 9.1% observed a single time. The sequence came from an adult who was a healthcare worker with PCR-confirmed SARS-CoV-2 infection or an uninfected control (not recorded which). Sequencing was done on a sample of whole blood.

CDR3 region: CSAMGSSYEQYF. CDR3 nucleotides: TGCAGTGCTATGGGGAGCTCCTACGAGCAGTACTTC. The gene calls are TRBV20-1 and TRBJ2-7; TRBD2 might be the D (5 bases). Germline CDR1 reads DFQATT; CDR2 reads SNEGSKA (reference sequence). Trimming took 4 bases from V and 0 from J, leaving 7 bases between them. The length of the CDR3 is 12 residues.